Following are 14 T cell receptor beta chains from one sample sequenced in a study of cytotoxic CD8 clonotypes in ibrutinib-treated CLL. Clones were read by immunoSEQ multiplex PCR, and TCRdb kept only the in-frame ones, dropping some. The sample lists fewer than 35,000 clones, approximately 85% occurring once. Sequencing was performed on PBMCs, taken after 24 months of ibrutinib treatment. Receptors originate from a human donor with chronic lymphocytic leukemia.

V gene TRBV4-1 combines with J gene TRBJ1-3; D perhaps matches TRBD1 (6 bases). V lost 1 base, J lost 3 bases, and 13 bases lay in between. The V gene's germline CDR1 is MGHRA and CDR2 YSYEKL. CDR3 length: 16 amino acids. CDR3 amino acids: CASSQVGQRYGNTIYF. Written as DNA, the CDR3 is TGCGCCAGCAGCCAAGTAGGACAGCGTTATGGAAACACCATATATTTT.

The chain uses TRBV21-1 and TRBJ2-5; the D call of TRBD2 is as the table states it, not checked on the DNA. TRBV21-1 is flagged as a pseudogene. The CDR3 extends over 18 amino acids. CDR3 loop: CASSKVKTRRGGEETQYF. The CDR3 DNA sequence: TGTGCCAGCAGCAAAGTCAAAACGCGACGGGGGGGCGAAGAGACCCAGTACTTC.

Only one count was recorded for this clone. This sequence joins TRBV11-2 and TRBJ1-1, with D perhaps matching TRBD1 (6 bases). From germline, CDR1 is SGHAT and CDR2 FQNNGV. The CDR3 extends over 19 amino acids. Trimming took off 1 base at V and 0 bases at J, with 21 bases between the two ends. The CDR3 protein is CASSLAFQGLGAMNTEAFF. The DNA for the CDR3 is TGTGCCAGCAGCTTAGCATTTCAGGGGTTAGGGGCGATGAACACTGAAGCTTTCTTT.

In nucleotides, the CDR3 is TGTGCCAGCAGCTTAGAAGTGCCCTCCACGCCCCATCGAGAGACCCAGTACTTC. Residues: CASSLEVPSTPHRETQYF. V gene TRBV7-2 combines with J gene TRBJ2-5; unclear D gene. The V gene lost 1 base and the J gene lost 4 bases, with 22 bases spanning the gap. The CDR3 contains 18 residues. Germline loops: CDR1 SGHTA, CDR2 FQGNSA. Combining the CDR3 with reference TRBV7-2 and TRBJ2-5 gives the whole variable domain GAGVSQSPSNKVTEKGKDVELRCDPISGHTALYWYRQSLGQGLEFLIYFQGNSAPDKSGLPSDRFSAERTGGSVSTLTIQRTQQEDSAVYLCASSLEVPSTPHRETQYFGPGTRLLVL.

V and J are TRBV19 and TRBJ1-5; the match to TRBD1 covers 9 bases. CDR3 size: 13 residues. Germline CDR1 LNHDA, CDR2 SQIVND (reference sequence). Germline trimming cut 7 bases from V and 6 bases from J; bases unmatched to any gene: 4. CDR3 nucleotide sequence: TGTGCCAGTACAACAGGGGGCGTTCAGCCCCAGCATTTT. Protein product: CASTTGGVQPQHF.

This clone was counted a single time. The V call is TRBV2, the J call TRBJ1-1; TRBD1 agrees at 7 bases. V was clipped by 11 bases and J by 4 bases; unmatched bases: 7. Germline V gene data show CDR1 as SNHLY and CDR2 as FYNNEI. CDR3 size: 12 residues. The CDR3 region is CAGNRGITEAFF. The CDR3 region has the DNA TGTGCCGGAAACAGGGGTATCACTGAAGCTTTCTTT. The full variable domain, with the rest looked up from reference TRBV2 and TRBJ1-1, is EPEVTQTPSHQVTQMGQEVILRCVPISNHLYFYWYRQILGQKVEFLVSFYNNEISEKSEIFDDQFSVERPDGSNFTLKIRSTKLEDSAMYFCAGNRGITEAFFGQGTRLTVV.

This rearrangement joins TRBV19 to TRBJ1-2; no firm D call. This CDR3 is 13 amino acids long. Germline CDR1 reads LNHDA; CDR2 reads SQIVND (reference sequence). The V end was cut by 5 bases, the J end by 4 bases, with 11 bases between. CDR3 nucleotides: TGTGCCAGTAGTGATGGCAGACTCTATGGCTACACCTTC. It encodes CASSDGRLYGYTF.

The rearrangement joins TRBV19 to TRBJ1-2, with TRBD1 matching over 10 bases. J gave up 6 bases and V 4 bases, and 8 bases lay outside the gene matches. Germline assignment: CDR1 LNHDA and CDR2 SQIVND (reference sequence). The CDR3 has 15 amino acids. The CDR3 DNA is TGTGCCAGTAGTAAAGGACAGGGGGGTCGTAATGGCTACACCTTC. Its translation: CASSKGQGGRNGYTF.

Only one count was recorded for this clone. This sequence joins TRBV7-2 and TRBJ2-5, with 9 positions matching TRBD1. Germline assignment: CDR1 SGHTA and CDR2 FQGNSA. CDR3 length equals 13 residues. The V and J ends lost 8 bases and 5 bases, in that order; junction bases with no gene match: 6. The CDR3: CASGGQGMETQYF. Written as DNA, the CDR3 is TGTGCCAGCGGCGGACAGGGGATGGAGACCCAGTACTTC. The full variable domain, its missing parts supplied by reference TRBV7-2 and TRBJ2-5, is GAGVSQSPSNKVTEKGKDVELRCDPISGHTALYWYRQSLGQGLEFLIYFQGNSAPDKSGLPSDRFSAERTGGSVSTLTIQRTQQEDSAVYLCASGGQGMETQYFGPGTRLLVL.

Comments on this clone: Other DNA variants within this sample encode the same CDR3. The rearrangement joins TRBV5-1 to TRBJ2-1; a possible D gene is TRBD1 (5 bases). V shed 0 bases and J shed 0 bases, with 10 bases lying between them. Germline CDR1 reads SGHRS; CDR2 reads YFSETQ. This CDR3 is built from 16 residues. DNA of the CDR3: TGCGCCAGCAGCTTGGAAGGACAAAGCTCCTACAATGAGCAGTTCTTC. Encoded protein: CASSLEGQSSYNEQFF.

The rearrangement links TRBV7-8 to TRBJ2-3, with TRBD2 matching over 8 bases. The CDR3 consists of 15 residues. From germline, CDR1 is SGHVS and CDR2 FQNEAQ. V shed 1 base, J shed 1 base, and the junction held 1 base outside the gene matches. The DNA for the CDR3 is TGTGCCAGCAGCTTAGGGCGGGGGGGCACAGATACGCAGTATTTT. Translation gives CASSLGRGGTDTQYF.

The chain employs TRBV4-1 and TRBJ2-7; D tentatively reads TRBD1 or TRBD2 (5 bases each). Trimming took off 2 bases at V and 2 bases at J, with 19 bases between the two ends. Germline V lookup: CDR1 MGHRA, CDR2 YSYEKL. The CDR3 loop spans 17 amino acids. The CDR3 loop is CASSQWTGQILTYEQYF. The CDR3 nucleotides are TGCGCCAGCAGCCAATGGACGGGGCAAATCTTAACCTACGAGCAGTACTTC.

V and J are TRBV10-3 and TRBJ1-1, with D tentatively TRBD1 (6 bases). V was trimmed by 6 bases and J by 5 bases, leaving 10 bases between them. Germline values: CDR1 ENHRY, CDR2 SYGVKD. The CDR3 has 12 residues. CDR3 residues: CAISRTGTEAFF. In DNA form, the CDR3 reads TGTGCCATCAGCCGAACAGGGACTGAAGCTTTCTTT.

V is TRBV28 and J is TRBJ2-6, with D perhaps matching TRBD1 or TRBD2 (5 bases each). V lost 5 bases, J lost 0 bases, and 11 bases lay in between. This CDR3 has 16 residues. Germline CDR1 and CDR2: MDHEN and SYDVKM. CDR3 region: CASSMGPTSGANVLTF. CDR3 DNA sequence: TGTGCCAGCAGTATGGGACCGACCTCTGGGGCCAACGTCCTGACTTTC.